These T cell receptor beta chains were read from a single sample in a study of blood T cell repertoires in COVID-19. Libraries were prepared by immunoSEQ multiplex PCR; TCRdb keeps only in-frame clonotypes and omits some of them. The profile shows approximately 200,000 clones, roughly 85% of them singletons. The sequencing input was peripheral blood. The receptors were sampled from a man aged 50 to 60 who had recovered from COVID-19. CDR3s include the opening cysteine and the closing phenylalanine or tryptophan. A D gene is named only where the DNA matches it firmly. Clone size is stated in some rows and not others, as once, few, many or a class when expanded.

>.|TRBV3-1/TRBV3-2|TRBD2|TRBJ2-5
CASSLTGTRTQYF
TGTGCCAGCAGCCTTACCGGGACTAGAACCCAGTACTTC
>.|TRBV28|.|TRBJ2-1
CASSFFRKTNEQFF
TGTGCCAGCAGTTTCTTCAGGAAGACCAATGAGCAGTTCTTC
>.|TRBV7-2|TRBD1|TRBJ1-3
CASSLGGQDGNTIYF
TGTGCCAGCAGCTTAGGGGGACAGGACGGAAACACCATATATTTT
>.|TRBV27|.|TRBJ2-5
CASSGQGRGETQYF
TGTGCCAGCAGTGGGCAGGGGAGGGGAGAGACCCAGTACTTC
>.|TRBV27|.|TRBJ2-7
CASSLSTGAEQYF
TGTGCCAGCAGTTTATCAACTGGGGCCGAGCAGTACTTC
>.|TRBV28|.|TRBJ1-5
CASRELNQPQHF
TGTGCCAGCAGGGAGCTTAATCAGCCCCAGCATTTT
>.|TRBV11-2|TRBD1|TRBJ1-2
CASSGAVQGLGGYTF
TGTGCCAGCAGCGGAGCCGTACAGGGGCTCGGTGGCTACACCTTC
>.|TRBV18|TRBD2|TRBJ2-5
CASSLTTSGRQETQYF
TGTGCCAGCTCACTAACGACTAGCGGGAGGCAAGAGACCCAGTACTTC
>.|TRBV24-1|TRBD2|TRBJ2-5
CATSENPGLAGLLGTQYF
TGTGCCACCAGTGAGAACCCGGGACTAGCGGGTCTCCTAGGGACCCAGTACTTC
>.|TRBV6-5|.|TRBJ2-7
CASSTLVRNEQYF
TGTGCCAGCAGTACCCTGGTGAGGAACGAGCAGTACTTC
>.|TRBV7-7|TRBD1|TRBJ2-5
CASSSSGGGETQYF
TGTGCCAGCAGCTCATCAGGGGGCGGAGAGACCCAGTACTTC
>.|TRBV6-6|TRBD1|TRBJ1-2
CASLGGGVGYTF
TGTGCCAGCCTAGGAGGGGGCGTAGGCTACACCTTC
>.|TRBV30|.|TRBJ1-2
CASKTGPVGGYTF
TGTGCTTCCAAGACAGGCCCCGTGGGGGGCTACACCTTC
>few|TRBV6-6|TRBD2|TRBJ2-7
CAIKLAGSNEQYF
TGTGCCATCAAACTAGCGGGCTCCAACGAGCAGTACTTC
>.|TRBV18|.|TRBJ1-6
CASSRGRASPLHF
TGTGCCAGCTCACGGGGCAGGGCCTCACCCCTCCACTTT
>.|TRBV27|.|TRBJ1-6
CASSLRGGRVSPLHF
TGTGCCAGCAGTTTAAGGGGGGGAAGGGTTTCACCCCTCCACTTT
>.|TRBV19|TRBD1|TRBJ1-2
CASSRDRAYGYTF
TGTGCCAGTAGTAGGGACAGGGCCTATGGCTACACCTTC
>.|TRBV11-2|TRBD2|TRBJ2-7
CASSLASGIVSSYEQYF
TGTGCCAGCAGCTTGGCTAGCGGGATCGTAAGCTCCTACGAGCAGTACTTC
>.|TRBV19|TRBD1|TRBJ2-7
CASSLQGGSYEQYF
TGTGCCAGTAGTCTACAGGGGGGATCCTACGAGCAGTACTTC
>.|TRBV24-1|TRBD2|TRBJ2-2
CATTAAGEGTGELFF
TGTGCCACCACCGCTGCGGGAGAGGGCACCGGGGAGCTGTTTTTT
>.|TRBV28|.|TRBJ1-2
CASHSGTHYGYTF
TGTGCCAGCCACTCGGGGACACACTATGGCTACACCTTC
>.|TRBV23-1|.|TRBJ2-5
CASSSVGAGEIPEGQETQYF
TGCGCCAGCAGCTCGGTTGGCGCAGGGGAGATCCCTGAGGGCCAAGAGACCCAGTACTTC
>.|TRBV28|.|TRBJ1-5
CASKGGSYSNQPQHF
TGTGCCAGCAAGGGGGGGAGTTATAGCAATCAGCCCCAGCATTTT
>.|TRBV6-1|TRBD1|TRBJ1-5
CASSDLGQGALVGQPQHF
TGTGCCAGCAGTGACCTGGGACAGGGGGCCCTCGTAGGTCAGCCCCAGCATTTT
>.|TRBV2|.|TRBJ2-7
CASSEETRREQYF
TGTGCCAGCAGTGAGGAGACGCGGCGCGAGCAGTACTTC
>.|TRBV12-3/TRBV12-4|.|TRBJ2-7
CASSLQGPYEQYF
TGTGCCAGCAGTCTACAGGGTCCCTACGAGCAGTACTTC
>.|TRBV18|.|TRBJ2-3
CASSPGLAPSTDTQYF
TGTGCCAGCTCCCCCGGGCTAGCGCCTAGCACAGATACGCAGTATTTT
>.|TRBV6-6|.|TRBJ1-1
CASSLTGPTEAFF
TGTGCCAGCAGTTTGACAGGACCTACTGAAGCTTTCTTT
>.|TRBV6-1|.|TRBJ1-5
CASSERVFQPQHF
TGTGCCAGCAGTGAGAGGGTGTTCCAGCCCCAGCATTTT
>.|TRBV21-1|.|TRBJ1-3
CASSTSSQGAFGNTIYF
TGTGCCAGCAGCACCAGTAGCCAGGGGGCGTTCGGAAACACCATATATTTT
>.|TRBV1|.|TRBJ2-2
CTSSQHGTRGTGELFF
TGCACCAGCAGCCAACACGGGACTAGAGGCACCGGGGAGCTGTTTTTT
>once|TRBV19|TRBD1|TRBJ1-1
CASSIVGTGGYEAFF
TGTGCCAGTAGTATAGTTGGGACAGGAGGTTATGAAGCTTTCTTT
>.|TRBV4-2|TRBD2|TRBJ2-5
CASSQEGSGRAGETQYF
TGTGCCAGCAGCCAAGAGGGTAGCGGGAGGGCGGGAGAGACCCAGTACTTC
>.|TRBV28|.|TRBJ1-2
CASGLSYGYTF
TGTGCCAGCGGACTCAGCTATGGCTACACCTTC